These 20 T cell receptor beta chains share one sample of origin, sequenced in a study of patients and donors after allogeneic stem cell transplantation. TCRdb fed the RT-PCR reads into MiXCR, producing one record per CDR3 protein. The sample has over 400,000 distinct CDR3 sequences, around 16% seen once. What was sequenced was blood, either unsorted or a sorted T cell fraction (not recorded which). The receptors were gathered from a human donor who was either an allogeneic HSCT recipient or a stem cell or donor lymphocyte infusion donor (not recorded which). It is not recorded whose cells these are; they may come from a transplant donor.

This clonotype was observed a few times. This sequence joins TRBV7-2 and TRBJ1-1; D ambiguous. The CDR3 is 13 residues long. Looked up from germline, CDR1 is SGHTA and CDR2 is FQGNSA. Trimming removed 0 bases at V and 5 bases at J, with 7 bases between. The CDR3 region has the DNA TGTGCCAGCAGCTTAGCAAGGGAAACTGAAGCTTTCTTT. Translation gives CASSLARETEAFF.

This clonotype was counted a few times. The CDR3 sequence: CASIGQGGNIQYF. The DNA for the CDR3 is TGTGCCAGCATCGGACAGGGCGGGAACATTCAGTACTTC. The chain employs TRBV2 and TRBJ2-4; 8 bases agree with TRBD1. V shed 7 bases and J 7 bases; nucleotides not matched to a gene: 6. CDR1 is SNHLY and CDR2 is FYNNEI in the germline V gene. There are 13 residues in the CDR3.

This clonotype has just a few counts. The chain couples TRBV4-2 to TRBJ1-1; D is possibly TRBD1 (5 bases). Per germline, CDR1 LGHNA and CDR2 YNFKEQ. This CDR3 is built from 15 residues. Deletions cut 3 bases from V and 1 base from J, with 12 bases between. Here the CDR3 reads CASSHQIDRNTEAFF. The DNA of the CDR3 is TGTGCCAGCAGCCACCAGATAGACAGGAACACTGAAGCTTTCTTT.

Only a few counts were recorded for this clonotype. This rearrangement joins TRBV2 to TRBJ2-1; 7 bases map to TRBD2. J was trimmed by 0 bases and V by 4 bases; bases with no gene match: 12. CDR1 is SNHLY, CDR2 FYNNEI, per germline. This CDR3 is 18 amino acids long. Written as DNA, the CDR3 is TGTGCCAGCAGTGCGGAGTTGCCGGGACTAACCTCCTACAATGAGCAGTTCTTC. Translation: CASSAELPGLTSYNEQFF.

This clonotype has ten or more counts. The chain links TRBV20-1 to TRBJ1-2; D remains unclear. Germline-derived CDR1 and CDR2 are DFQATT and SNEGSKA (reference sequence). The CDR3 totals 13 residues. Trimming took 0 bases from V and 3 from J, leaving 8 bases between them. The CDR3 DNA is TGCAGTGCTAGAGACGACGGATACTATGGCTACACCTTC. Amino acid sequence: CSARDDGYYGYTF.

A few counts support this clonotype. V usage is TRBV27 and J usage is TRBJ2-1; maybe TRBD1 (6 bases). Germline V lookup: CDR1 MNHEY, CDR2 SMNVEV (reference sequence). Trimming stripped 0 bases from V and 8 bases from J, with 8 bases between. This CDR3 region has 13 residues. CDR3 region: CASSLSGADEQFF. The DNA for the CDR3 is TGTGCCAGCAGTTTATCGGGGGCGGATGAGCAGTTCTTC.

J is TRBJ2-4 and V is TRBV6-2 or TRBV6-3, with D maybe TRBD1 (6 bases). V was pared by 6 bases and J by 0 bases, with 12 bases between. This CDR3 comprises 15 residues. The germline CDR1 and CDR2 sequences are MNHEY and SVGEGT. The CDR3 here is CASSRTDLAKNIQYF. CDR3 DNA sequence: TGTGCCAGCAGCCGGACAGATCTAGCCAAAAACATTCAGTACTTC.

In its sample, this clonotype was seen a few times. The chain combines TRBV6-1 with TRBJ1-2; D might be TRBD1 (5 bases). V lost 8 bases and J 2 bases, leaving 15 bases between the germline ends. The CDR3 runs to 14 residues. CDR1 is MNHNS and CDR2 is SASEGT in the germline V gene. Written as DNA, the CDR3 is TGTGCCAGCTTTCGGGGCGAGGGGAACTATGGCTACACCTTC. This gives the protein CASFRGEGNYGYTF.

At least ten counts were recorded for this clonotype. V usage is TRBV5-1 and J usage is TRBJ2-1; no definite D call. Germline assignment: CDR1 SGHRS and CDR2 YFSETQ. The CDR3 spans 13 residues. Trimming took 5 bases from V and 4 from J, leaving 10 bases between them. Written as DNA, the CDR3 is TGCGCCAGCAGAAAGATAGGGTACAATGAGCAGTTCTTC. Protein: CASRKIGYNEQFF.

This clonotype was observed many times. The V gene is TRBV20-1, the J gene TRBJ2-2; D unclear. V shed 3 bases and J shed 5 bases, with 16 bases lying between them. Germline V gene lookup returns CDR1 DFQATT and CDR2 SNEGSKA (reference sequence). The CDR3 covers 15 residues. CDR3 residues: CSASPRAGSTGELFF. The CDR3 coding sequence is TGCAGTGCTAGTCCTCGGGCAGGTAGTACCGGGGAGCTGTTTTTT.

The gene calls are TRBV11-2 and TRBJ2-1, with TRBD2 as a possible D gene (5 bases). The V end lost 6 bases, the J end lost 12 bases, and 24 bases lay between the germline ends. This CDR3 contains 15 residues. Per the germline V gene, CDR1 is SGHAT and CDR2 is FQNNGV. The CDR3 coding sequence is TGTGCCAGCAGGGCACTACTAACGGACTCGTGGGCGCAGTTCTTC. It translates to CASRALLTDSWAQFF.

V and J are TRBV6-1 and TRBJ1-2; possible D gene TRBD1, 5 bases. CDR1 is MNHNS, CDR2 SASEGT, per germline. V dropped 5 bases and J dropped 8 bases, with 18 bases sitting between them. There are 14 residues in the CDR3. CDR3 nucleotides: TGTGCCAGCAGTCCAACCCAGGGATCCCGGGGCTACACCTTC. Amino acids: CASSPTQGSRGYTF.

V and J are TRBV27 and TRBJ2-3, with D uncertain. Germline CDR1 MNHEY, CDR2 SMNVEV (reference sequence). The CDR3 consists of 13 residues. Trimming removed 1 base from V and 1 base from J, with 3 bases in between. The CDR3 DNA follows: TGTGCCAGCAGTTTATATGGCACAGATACGCAGTATTTT. Translating it yields CASSLYGTDTQYF.

The gene calls are TRBV7-9 and TRBJ2-2; 10 positions match TRBD1. Germline assignment: CDR1 SEHNR and CDR2 FQNEAQ (reference sequence). Germline trimming cut 4 bases from V and 1 base from J; bases unmatched to any gene: 6. The CDR3 has 17 amino acids. This chain's CDR3 is CASSSDRGRRNTGELFF. In DNA form, the CDR3 reads TGTGCCAGCAGCTCTGACAGGGGGCGAAGGAACACCGGGGAGCTGTTTTTT.

This clonotype occurred a few times. The chain links TRBV20-1 to TRBJ1-2, with 8 bases that match TRBD1. The junction had 6 bases not matched to a gene; V was cut back by 0 bases and J by 0 bases. Germline loops: CDR1 DFQATT, CDR2 SNEGSKA (reference sequence). CDR3 size: 16 residues. CDR3 DNA sequence: TGCAGTGCTAGAGAGACAGGGGCACCCTCTAACTATGGCTACACCTTC. Translation gives CSARETGAPSNYGYTF.

This clonotype was detected many times. The V gene is TRBV5-5, the J gene TRBJ1-1; D gene unclear. The CDR3 length is 13 residues. The germline gives CDR1 SGHKS, CDR2 YYEKEE (reference sequence). The ends were cut back, 2 bases at V and 1 base at J, with 6 bases in the middle. CDR3 protein: CASSLWENTEAFF. The CDR3 DNA is TGTGCCAGCAGCTTATGGGAGAACACTGAAGCTTTCTTT.

There are a few counts of this clonotype. V is TRBV19 and J is TRBJ2-7; weak D call: TRBD1 (6 bases). Germline V gene sequence: CDR1 LNHDA, CDR2 SQIVND (reference sequence). The ends were cut back, 6 bases at V and 0 bases at J, with 12 bases in the middle. The CDR3 contains 14 residues. The CDR3 sequence is CASSGQTPSYEQYF. The DNA of the CDR3 is TGTGCCAGTAGCGGACAGACTCCCTCCTACGAGCAGTACTTC.

The chain employs TRBV6-1 and TRBJ1-6; D gene ambiguous. V gave up 6 bases and J gave up 6 bases, with 12 bases separating them. CDR3 length: 14 amino acids. From germline, CDR1 is MNHNS and CDR2 SASEGT. CDR3 sequence: CASRAPIPNSPLHF. CDR3 in DNA: TGTGCCAGCAGGGCCCCGATACCTAATTCACCCCTCCACTTT.

A word on this clonotype: This may be a read error, as it is one base from a much larger clone. CDR3 residues: CAGGLGTAANYGYTF. The CDR3 nucleotides are TGTGCTGGTGGTTTGGGGACCGCCGCTAACTATGGCTACACCTTC. V usage is TRBV12-5 and J usage is TRBJ1-2; D perhaps matches TRBD1 (5 bases). Germline assignment: CDR1 LGHNT and CDR2 FRNRAP. CDR3 length equals 15 residues.

J is TRBJ1-5 and V is TRBV10-3; D is perhaps TRBD1 (6 bases). Germline V gene lookup returns CDR1 ENHRY and CDR2 SYGVKD. The ends were cut back, 6 bases at V and 2 bases at J, with 14 bases in the middle. The CDR3 runs to 15 residues. In DNA, the CDR3 is TGTGCCATCAGCAAAGGGACACCGGGCAATCAGCCCCAGCATTTT. It specifies CAISKGTPGNQPQHF.